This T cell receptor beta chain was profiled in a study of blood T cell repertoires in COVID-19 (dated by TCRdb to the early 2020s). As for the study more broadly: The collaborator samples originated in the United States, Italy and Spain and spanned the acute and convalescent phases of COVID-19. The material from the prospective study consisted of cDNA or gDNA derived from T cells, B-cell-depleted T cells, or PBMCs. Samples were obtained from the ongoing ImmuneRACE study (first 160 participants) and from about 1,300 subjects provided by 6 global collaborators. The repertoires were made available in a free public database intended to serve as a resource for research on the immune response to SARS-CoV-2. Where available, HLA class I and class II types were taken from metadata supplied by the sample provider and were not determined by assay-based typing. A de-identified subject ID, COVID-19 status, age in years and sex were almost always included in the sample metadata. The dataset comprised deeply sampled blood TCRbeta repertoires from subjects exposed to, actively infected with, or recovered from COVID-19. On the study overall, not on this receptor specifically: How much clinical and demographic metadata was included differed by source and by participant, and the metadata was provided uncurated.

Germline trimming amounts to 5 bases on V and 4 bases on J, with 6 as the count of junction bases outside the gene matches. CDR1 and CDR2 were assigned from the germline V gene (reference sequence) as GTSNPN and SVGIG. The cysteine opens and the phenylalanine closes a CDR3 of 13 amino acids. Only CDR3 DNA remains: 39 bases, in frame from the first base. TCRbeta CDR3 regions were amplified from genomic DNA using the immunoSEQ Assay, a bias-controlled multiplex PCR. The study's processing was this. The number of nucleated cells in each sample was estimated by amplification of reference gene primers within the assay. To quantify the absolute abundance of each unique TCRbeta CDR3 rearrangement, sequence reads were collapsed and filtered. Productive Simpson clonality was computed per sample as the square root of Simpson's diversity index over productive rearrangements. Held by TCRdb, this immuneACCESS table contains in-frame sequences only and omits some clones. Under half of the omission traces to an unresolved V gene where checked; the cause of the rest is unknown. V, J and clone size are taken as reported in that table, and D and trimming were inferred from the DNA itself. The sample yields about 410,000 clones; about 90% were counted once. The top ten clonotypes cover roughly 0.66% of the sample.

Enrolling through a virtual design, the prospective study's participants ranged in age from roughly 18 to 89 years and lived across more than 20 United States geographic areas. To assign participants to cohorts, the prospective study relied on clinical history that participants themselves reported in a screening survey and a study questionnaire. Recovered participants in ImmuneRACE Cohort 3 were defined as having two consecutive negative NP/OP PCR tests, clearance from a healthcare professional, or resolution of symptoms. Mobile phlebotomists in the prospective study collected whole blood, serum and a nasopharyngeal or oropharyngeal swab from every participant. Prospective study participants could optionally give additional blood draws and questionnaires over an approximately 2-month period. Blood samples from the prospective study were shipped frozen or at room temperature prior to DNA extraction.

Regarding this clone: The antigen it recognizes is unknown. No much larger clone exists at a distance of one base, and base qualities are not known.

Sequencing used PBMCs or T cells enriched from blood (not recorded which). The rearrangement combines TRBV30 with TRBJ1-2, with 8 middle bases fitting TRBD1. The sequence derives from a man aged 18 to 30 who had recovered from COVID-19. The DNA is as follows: TGTGCCTGGGCCAGGGGGCGCGGCTATGGCTACACCTTC. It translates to CAWARGRGYGYTF.